The 28 T cell receptor beta chains below all came from one sample that was sequenced in a study of blood T cell repertoires in COVID-19. Assay used: immunoSEQ multiplex PCR; TCRdb lists only in-frame clones, some missing. The sample has more than 50,000 clones, roughly nine tenths seen once. Input material: peripheral blood. The receptors derive from a man aged 60 to 75 with active COVID-19.

This clone was seen more than once but under ten times. The rearrangement links TRBV4-3 to TRBJ2-7; 7 nucleotides align to TRBD1. V lost 1 base, J lost 3 bases, and 9 bases stayed unmatched. This CDR3 has 16 amino acids. Germline CDR1 is LGHNA and CDR2 is YSLEER. CDR3 in amino acids: CASSQADRVDLYEQYF. Here the CDR3 DNA reads TGCGCCAGCAGCCAAGCAGACAGGGTAGATCTCTACGAGCAGTACTTC.

The chain combines TRBV7-3 with TRBJ2-7, with 8 bases lining up with TRBD1. The CDR3 is 15 residues long. The V and J ends lost 5 bases and 0 bases, in that order; junction bases with no gene match: 6. The germline V gene encodes CDR1 SGHTA and CDR2 FQGTGA. The CDR3 bases are TGTGCCAGCAGCCGGGGGACAGGAGACTCCTACGAGCAGTACTTC. Amino acids: CASSRGTGDSYEQYF. Full variable domain (missing parts from reference TRBV7-3 and TRBJ2-7): GAGVSQTPSNKVTEKGKYVELRCDPISGHTALYWYRQSLGQGPEFLIYFQGTGAADDSGLPNDRFFAVRPEGSVSTLKIQRTERGDSAVYLCASSRGTGDSYEQYFGPGTRLTVT.

The DNA for the CDR3 is TGTGCCAGCAGCTCAAGGCTGAGCGGGAGATTGAGAACAGATACGCAGTATTTT. Amino acids: CASSSRLSGRLRTDTQYF. The rearrangement joins TRBV5-6 to TRBJ2-3, with 8 bases identical to TRBD2. The CDR3 extends over 18 amino acids. The germline gives CDR1 SGHDT, CDR2 YYEEEE. V gave up 3 bases and J gave up 3 bases; unmatched junction bases: 15.

The V and J genes are TRBV6-5 and TRBJ1-2; D is possibly TRBD1 (5 bases). The CDR3 contains 14 residues. The V and J ends lost 5 bases and 7 bases respectively, with 17 bases between them. Germline CDR1 MNHEY, CDR2 SVGAGI. The CDR3 loop is CASSPGGGGFGYTF. DNA for the CDR3: TGTGCCAGCAGTCCCGGGGGGGGAGGGTTTGGCTACACCTTC.

The genes are TRBV5-3 and TRBJ2-1; 15 nucleotides align to TRBD2. TRBV5-3 is labeled an ORF, and its function is uncertain. The CDR3 consists of 17 residues. J lost 7 bases, V lost 3 bases, and 8 bases had no gene match. This CDR3 is CARSCRTSGRALNEQFF. CDR3 nucleotides: TGTGCCAGAAGCTGCCGGACTAGCGGGAGGGCGTTAAATGAGCAGTTCTTC.

On this clone: The germline gene is not matched at one end of the junction; a read error may be the cause. The rearrangement links TRBV3-1 (or the pseudogene TRBV3-2) to TRBJ2-7; 8 bases agree with TRBD2. The CDR3 extends over 14 amino acids. Germline V lookup: CDR1 LGHDT, CDR2 YNNKEL (reference sequence). The CDR3 is CASSPLAGSYGQYF. CDR3 coding DNA: TGTGCCAGCAGCCCGCTAGCGGGCTCCTACGGGCAGTACTTC.

This clone was observed a few times. The chain joins TRBV7-8 to TRBJ1-1, with D unclear. Trimming shortened V by 3 bases and J by 4 bases, and 9 bases separated the two germline ends. Germline-derived CDR1 and CDR2 are SGHVS and FQNEAQ. The CDR3 is 13 residues long. The CDR3 DNA sequence: TGTGCCAGCAGCTTGGAGTCCCTCACTGAAGCTTTCTTT. This gives the protein CASSLESLTEAFF.

V is TRBV6-5 and J is TRBJ1-6; D is possibly TRBD1 (5 bases). The V gene's germline CDR1 is MNHEY and CDR2 SVGAGI. There are 16 residues in the CDR3. With 4 bases removed from V and 3 bases from J, the gap between germline ends came to 13 bases. In DNA form, the CDR3 reads TGTGCCAGCAGTTCTCGTCCAGACAGCTATAATTCACCCCTCCACTTT. It yields the protein CASSSRPDSYNSPLHF.

This sequence joins TRBV6-2 or TRBV6-3 and TRBJ2-2, with 7 positions matching TRBD1. Germline CDR1 reads MNHEY; CDR2 reads SVGEGT. The CDR3 runs 15 residues. After removal of 5 bases from V and 3 bases from J, the junction contained 6 bases not matched to a gene. CDR3 amino acids: CASSPRQGYTGELFF. The CDR3 region has the DNA TGTGCCAGCAGTCCGAGACAGGGCTACACCGGGGAGCTGTTTTTT.

This chain links TRBV7-2 with TRBJ2-2, with no clear D. This CDR3 comprises 15 residues. V lost 2 bases to trimming and J lost 6 bases, with 13 bases between them. The germline V gene encodes CDR1 SGHTA and CDR2 FQGNSA. In nucleotides, the CDR3 is TGTGCCAGCAGCTTAATCCTACTATCGGCCGGGGAGCTGTTTTTT. This encodes CASSLILLSAGELFF.

The chain employs TRBV3-1 (or the pseudogene TRBV3-2) and TRBJ2-7; D gene ambiguous. The V gene lost 2 bases and the J gene lost 6 bases, with 11 bases spanning the gap. The CDR3 loop spans 13 amino acids. CDR1 LGHDT and CDR2 YNNKEL come from the germline V gene (reference sequence). The CDR3 DNA is TGTGCCAGCAGCCAATTCCTCGACTCCGAGCAGTACTTC. Translated: CASSQFLDSEQYF.

This chain uses TRBV2 with TRBJ2-2; the D is unclear. Germline V CDR1 and CDR2: SNHLY, FYNNEI. The CDR3 has 14 amino acids. The V end lost 6 bases, the J end lost 5 bases, and 13 bases lay between the germline ends. CDR3 amino acids: CASRERMMTGELFF. The CDR3 nucleotides read TGTGCCAGCAGAGAGCGAATGATGACCGGGGAGCTGTTTTTT.

The V call is TRBV6-4, the J call TRBJ2-1; 9 bases map to TRBD2. The CDR3 has 13 residues. Germline lookup yields CDR1 MRHNA and CDR2 SNTAGT. The trim removed 5 bases at V and 7 bases at J, leaving 3 bases unmatched. CDR3 sequence (DNA): TGTGCCAGCAGTTCGCTAGCGGGGAATGAGCAGTTCTTC. Residues: CASSSLAGNEQFF.

The chain couples TRBV29-1 to TRBJ2-7, with a weak D call TRBD2 (6 bases). From germline, CDR1 is SQVTM and CDR2 ANQGSEA. The V and J ends lost 1 base and 7 bases respectively, with 11 bases between them. The CDR3 runs to 12 residues. CDR3 coding DNA: TGCAGCGTTGAAGGGACTACTACTGAGCAGTACTTC. It codes for CSVEGTTTEQYF.

The V call is TRBV6-6, the J call TRBJ1-2; D gene unclear. The CDR3 consists of 15 residues. V dropped 0 bases and J dropped 2 bases, with 10 bases sitting between them. Germline assignment: CDR1 MNHNY and CDR2 SVGAGI (reference sequence). The CDR3 DNA reads TGTGCCAGCAGTTACTCGTCTTCAGGAAACTATGGCTACACCTTC. It encodes CASSYSSSGNYGYTF.

This chain connects TRBV6-5 to TRBJ2-1, with 10 bases that match TRBD1. This CDR3 spans 15 amino acids. Germline CDR1 reads MNHEY; CDR2 reads SVGAGI. With 5 bases clipped from V and 9 bases from J, the junction kept 10 bases outside the gene matches. For the CDR3, the DNA is TGTGCCAGCAGTAAACCGGGACAGGGGAGAGGTGAGCAGTTCTTC. Translation gives CASSKPGQGRGEQFF.

The V call is TRBV12-3 or TRBV12-4, the J call TRBJ2-5; D possibly corresponds to TRBD1 (5 bases). Trimming pared 6 bases from V and 5 bases from J, leaving 7 bases between. The CDR3 runs 11 residues. CDR3 in amino acids: CASSQGETQYF. The CDR3 bases are TGTGCCAGCAGCCAGGGCGAGACCCAGTACTTC.

The chain couples TRBV15 to TRBJ2-2; D remains unclear. Germline lookup yields CDR1 LNHNV and CDR2 YYDKDF (reference sequence). V was clipped by 6 bases and J by 4 bases, with 12 bases between them. The length of the CDR3 is 14 residues. CDR3 sequence reads: CATSFMFPTGELFF. CDR3 bases: TGTGCCACCAGTTTTATGTTTCCCACCGGGGAGCTGTTTTTT.

This chain joins TRBV19 and TRBJ1-1; weak D call: TRBD1 (6 bases). The V end was cut by 7 bases, the J end by 0 bases, with 12 bases between. Germline V gives CDR1 LNHDA, CDR2 SQIVND (reference sequence). The CDR3 has 14 amino acids. The CDR3 DNA reads TGTGCCAGTAAAACGACAGGACTGAACACTGAAGCTTTCTTT. Translating it yields CASKTTGLNTEAFF.

CDR3 nucleotide sequence: TGTGCCAGCAGCCAGGGACAGGTGGGAGGGGGTGAAAAACTGTTTTTT. Its protein is CASSQGQVGGGEKLFF. The rearrangement uses TRBV4-2 and TRBJ1-4, with 8 bases lining up with TRBD1. CDR1 LGHNA and CDR2 YNFKEQ come from the germline V gene. CDR3 length equals 16 residues. Trimming cost V 3 bases and J 7 bases; bases outside gene matches: 10.

This clone was found once. The J gene is TRBJ1-5, the V gene TRBV25-1; D gene ambiguous. Looked up from germline, CDR1 is MGHDK and CDR2 is SYGVNS. This CDR3 has 13 amino acids. The V gene lost 3 bases and the J gene lost 7 bases, with 10 bases spanning the gap. This chain's CDR3 is CASSEAGIQPQHF. Written as DNA, the CDR3 is TGTGCCAGCAGTGAGGCGGGGATCCAGCCCCAGCATTTT.

The V and J genes are TRBV5-6 and TRBJ2-1; TRBD2 aligns across 12 bases. The CDR3 sequence is 14 residues long. Germline CDR1 SGHDT, CDR2 YYEEEE. The V segment lost 4 bases and the J segment 8 bases; nucleotides outside the gene matches: 4. CDR3 protein: CASSPGLAGYEQFF. Written as DNA, the CDR3 is TGTGCCAGCAGCCCGGGACTAGCGGGCTATGAGCAGTTCTTC. Variable domain in full (rest from reference TRBV5-6 and TRBJ2-1): DAGVTQSPTHLIKTRGQQVTLRCSPKSGHDTVSWYQQALGQGPQFIFQYYEEEERQRGNFPDRFSGHQFPNYSSELNVNALLLGDSALYLCASSPGLAGYEQFFGPGTRLTVL.

The gene calls are TRBV28 and TRBJ1-3, with D possibly matching TRBD1 (6 bases). This CDR3 is 15 amino acids long. The germline V gene encodes CDR1 MDHEN and CDR2 SYDVKM. V was trimmed by 5 bases and J by 8 bases, leaving 19 bases between them. Here the CDR3 DNA reads TGTGCCAGCAGTCCGGGTGGACAGCGGTTATACACCATATATTTT. This codes for CASSPGGQRLYTIYF.

This clone was observed once. The chain combines TRBV6-5 with TRBJ2-2; TRBD2 aligns across 8 bases. Trimming took 6 bases from V and 2 from J; bases not matched to a gene: 5. CDR1 and CDR2 (germline): MNHEY, SVGAGI. This CDR3 is built from 15 residues. Here the CDR3 DNA reads TGTGCCAGCAGAAGACTAGCGACAAACACCGGGGAGCTGTTTTTT. Translated: CASRRLATNTGELFF.

This clone was seen a handful of times. V is TRBV19 and J is TRBJ1-1; D is possibly TRBD1 (6 bases). Trimming left V 5 bases short and J 7 bases short, with 14 bases between. Germline CDR1 and CDR2: LNHDA and SQIVND (reference sequence). The length of the CDR3 is 13 residues. The CDR3 loop reads CASSRQGRFEAFF. CDR3 DNA sequence: TGTGCCAGTAGTCGGCAGGGGCGCTTTGAAGCTTTCTTT.

This clone was detected once. The chain joins TRBV7-9 to TRBJ2-3; 10 bases match TRBD1. The trim removed 5 bases at V and 0 bases at J, leaving 5 bases unmatched. Germline V gives CDR1 SEHNR, CDR2 FQNEAQ (reference sequence). CDR3 length: 16 amino acids. For the CDR3, the DNA is TGTGCCAGCAGCCCGGGGGACAGGGGCAGCACAGATACGCAGTATTTT. It specifies CASSPGDRGSTDTQYF.

The chain couples TRBV19 to TRBJ1-5; D may be TRBD1 (6 bases). V was trimmed by 6 bases and J by 0 bases, leaving 9 bases between them. Germline V CDR1 and CDR2: LNHDA, SQIVND (reference sequence). CDR3 length: 14 residues. CDR3 sequence: CASRRTVSNQPQHF. The CDR3 DNA sequence: TGTGCCAGTAGGAGGACAGTTAGCAATCAGCCCCAGCATTTT.

The chain links TRBV29-1 to TRBJ2-3; D is ambiguous. The CDR3 is 12 residues long. Trimming pared 6 bases from V and 1 base from J, leaving 8 bases between. Germline V CDR1 and CDR2: SQVTM, ANQGSEA. The CDR3 reads CSVDTRTDTQYF. In DNA, the CDR3 is TGCAGCGTCGACACACGCACAGATACGCAGTATTTT.